The 18 T cell receptor beta chains given below trace back to one sample, sequenced in a study of T cell changes during pregnancy in multiple sclerosis. Measured with immunoSEQ multiplex PCR; TCRdb has only the in-frame clones, and not every one. The repertoire consists of about 58,000 clones, with around 90% occurring once and the leading ten covering just under 0.5%. Sequencing was performed on CD4+ T cells from peripheral blood mononuclear cells, taken after pregnancy. These receptor sequences come from a female donor in good health, enrolled as a control in a pregnancy study.

The chain links TRBV5-1 to TRBJ1-1, with TRBD1 as a possible D gene (6 bases). Germline V lookup: CDR1 SGHRS, CDR2 YFSETQ. Trimming took 3 bases from V and 5 from J, leaving 8 bases between them. The CDR3 runs 12 residues. CDR3 DNA: TGCGCCAGCAGCTCCGGACAGACTGAAGCTTTCTTT. Translation gives CASSSGQTEAFF.

The genes are TRBV19 and TRBJ1-2, with D maybe TRBD1 (6 bases). V was clipped by 4 bases and J by 3 bases, with 12 bases between them. Germline V CDR1 and CDR2: LNHDA, SQIVND (reference sequence). The CDR3 is 14 residues long. The CDR3, as DNA: TGTGCCAGTAGTACGAGCCAGGGGTACTATGGCTACACCTTC. It encodes CASSTSQGYYGYTF. The complete variable domain, with remaining parts taken from reference TRBV19 and TRBJ1-2, reads DGGITQSPKYLFRKEGQNVTLSCEQNLNHDAMYWYRQDPGQGLRLIYYSQIVNDFQKGDIAEGYSVSREKKESFPLTVTSAQKNPTAFYLCASSTSQGYYGYTFGSGTRLTVV.

J is TRBJ1-2 and V is TRBV5-1, with D possibly TRBD1 on 6 matching bases. The CDR3 is made up of 14 amino acids. Trimming stripped 3 bases from V and 10 bases from J, with 19 bases between. Germline V gives CDR1 SGHRS, CDR2 YFSETQ. Here the CDR3 DNA reads TGCGCCAGCAGCTCAACAGGGACGGATTTTGTCTACACCTTC. Its translation is CASSSTGTDFVYTF.

The V call is TRBV6-6, the J call TRBJ1-4, with 7 nucleotides matching TRBD1. Unmatched junction bases numbered 5, after V lost 2 bases and J lost 5 bases. The CDR3 spans 15 residues. Germline V gene data show CDR1 as MNHNY and CDR2 as SVGAGI (reference sequence). DNA of the CDR3: TGTGCCAGCAGTTACGAAGGGACAGAAAATGAAAAACTGTTTTTT. Translation gives CASSYEGTENEKLFF.

This chain connects TRBV6-5 to TRBJ1-2, with TRBD1 as a possible D gene (5 bases). The germline V and J ends were trimmed by 2 bases and 0 bases, with 7 bases remaining between them. The CDR3 is 14 residues long. The germline V gene has CDR1 MNHEY and CDR2 SVGAGI. The CDR3 sequence: CASSYDRSNYGYTF. The DNA for the CDR3 is TGTGCCAGCAGTTACGACAGATCTAACTATGGCTACACCTTC.

The chain carries TRBV6-5 and TRBJ2-5; 7 bases are shared with TRBD2. CDR1 and CDR2 (germline): MNHEY, SVGAGI. This CDR3 has 14 amino acids. Losses at the gene ends were 0 bases for V and 5 bases for J; bases not matched to a gene: 3. The CDR3 nucleotides are TGTGCCAGCAGTTACTCGAGGCGGGGGGAGACCCAGTACTTC. Translating gives CASSYSRRGETQYF.

The chain uses TRBV9 and TRBJ1-5, with D possibly being TRBD1 (6 bases). Germline CDR1 is SGDLS and CDR2 is YYNGEE. V gave up 3 bases and J gave up 9 bases, with 13 bases separating them. The CDR3 sequence is 13 residues long. CDR3 protein: CASSEGDNVPQHF. CDR3 nucleotide sequence: TGTGCCAGCAGCGAGGGGGATAATGTGCCCCAGCATTTT.

The V and J genes are TRBV27 and TRBJ2-7, with D maybe TRBD2 (5 bases). V lost 8 bases and J lost 6, with 20 bases in between. The V gene's germline CDR1 is MNHEY and CDR2 SMNVEV (reference sequence). This CDR3 has 14 residues. The CDR3 bases are TGTGCCAGCGGAATGAGACGAGGGAATCCCGAGCAGTACTTC. Its translation is CASGMRRGNPEQYF.

The chain has TRBV18 and TRBJ1-5; no firm D call. The V end lost 6 bases, the J end lost 4 bases, and 10 bases lay between the germline ends. CDR3 size: 13 residues. Germline V gives CDR1 KGHSH, CDR2 LQKENI. CDR3 nucleotides: TGTGCCAGCTCTACCGACATGAATCAGCCCCAGCATTTT. Translation gives CASSTDMNQPQHF. Using reference TRBV18 and TRBJ1-5 for the parts outside the CDR3, the full variable domain is NAGVMQNPRHLVRRRGQEARLRCSPMKGHSHVYWYRQLPEEGLKFMVYLQKENIIDESGMPKERFSAEFPKEGPSILRIQQVVRGDSAAYFCASSTDMNQPQHFGDGTRLSIL.

The rearrangement links TRBV5-8 to TRBJ2-7, with D perhaps TRBD1 (5 bases). The CDR3 has 16 amino acids. Germline-derived CDR1 and CDR2 are SGHTS and YDEGEE. Trimming removed 1 base at V and 3 bases at J, with 17 bases between. CDR3 in DNA: TGTGCCAGCAGCTTGTTTTCGAGGCAGGGTGTCTACGAGCAGTACTTC. Translating gives CASSLFSRQGVYEQYF.

The gene calls are TRBV7-2 and TRBJ2-1; 7 bases are shared with TRBD2. The germline V gene encodes CDR1 SGHTA and CDR2 FQGNSA. The ends lost 1 base at V and 3 bases at J; junction bases unmatched: 3. CDR3 length: 15 amino acids. CDR3 protein: CASSLERGLYNEQFF. In DNA, the CDR3 is TGTGCCAGCAGCTTAGAGCGGGGCCTCTACAATGAGCAGTTCTTC.

The rearrangement links TRBV9 to TRBJ2-5; TRBD1 agrees at 9 bases. Trimming took 4 bases from V and 5 from J; bases not matched to a gene: 6. Germline V gene data show CDR1 as SGDLS and CDR2 as YYNGEE. This CDR3 has 14 amino acids. CDR3 amino acids: CASSSTGGWETQYF. The CDR3 DNA reads as TGTGCCAGCAGCTCCACAGGGGGCTGGGAGACCCAGTACTTC.

The chain recombines TRBV19 with TRBJ1-1, with D maybe TRBD1 (5 bases). The V gene lost 3 bases and the J gene lost 3 bases, with 8 bases spanning the gap. This CDR3 is built from 13 residues. Germline V gene data show CDR1 as LNHDA and CDR2 as SQIVND (reference sequence). This CDR3 is CASSITGDTEAFF. In nucleotides, the CDR3 is TGTGCCAGTAGTATTACGGGGGACACTGAAGCTTTCTTT.

The J gene is TRBJ1-1, the V gene TRBV19; D gene ambiguous. The germline V and J ends were trimmed by 4 bases and 0 bases, with 6 bases remaining between them. Looked up from germline, CDR1 is LNHDA and CDR2 is SQIVND (reference sequence). The CDR3 is made up of 13 amino acids. CDR3 sequence (DNA): TGTGCCAGTAGTAACCAGATGAACACTGAAGCTTTCTTT. Amino acid sequence: CASSNQMNTEAFF.

The chain links TRBV15 to TRBJ1-2, with 8 bases lining up with TRBD1. Germline V gives CDR1 LNHNV, CDR2 YYDKDF (reference sequence). Trimming cost V 0 bases and J 7 bases; bases outside gene matches: 13. The CDR3 is 17 residues long. This CDR3 is CATSRDRGTGLRGGYTF. The CDR3 DNA reads TGTGCCACCAGCAGAGATCGGGGGACAGGACTTAGGGGTGGCTACACCTTC.

This chain joins TRBV12-5 and TRBJ2-3; D possibly corresponds to TRBD1 (6 bases). The V gene's germline CDR1 is LGHNT and CDR2 FRNRAP. Trimming stripped 5 bases from V and 4 bases from J, with 13 bases between. This CDR3 is 14 amino acids long. CDR3 bases: TGTGCTAGTGGTAGGGGGTCCAAGGCAGATACGCAGTATTTT. Translated: CASGRGSKADTQYF.

This clone was seen a single time. The chain joins TRBV4-1 to TRBJ2-3, with 11 bases matching TRBD1. V shed 2 bases, J shed 5 bases, and the junction held 9 bases outside the gene matches. Germline CDR1 and CDR2: MGHRA and YSYEKL. This CDR3 comprises 17 residues. This chain's CDR3 is CASSQPGQGAQGDTQYF. The CDR3 DNA reads TGCGCCAGCAGCCAACCCGGACAGGGGGCGCAGGGAGATACGCAGTATTTT.

The V call is TRBV30, the J call TRBJ2-5; D ambiguous. Germline V CDR1 and CDR2: GTSNPN, SVGIG (reference sequence). Trimming left V 0 bases short and J 3 bases short, with 5 bases between. This CDR3 comprises 12 residues. CDR3: CAWSVQKETQYF. In DNA form, the CDR3 reads TGTGCCTGGAGTGTTCAGAAAGAGACCCAGTACTTC.